This T cell receptor (beta chain) emerged from a study of shared clonotypes between healthy human individuals. Germline-derived CDR1 and CDR2 are MGHDK and SYGVNS. The ends were cut back, 4 bases at V and 5 bases at J, with 8 bases in the middle. The CDR3 has 12 amino acids. The sample holds many counts of this clone. Samples underwent the assay at deep level. Repertoires were generated with immunoSEQ multiplex PCR, while TCRdb's copy carries only in-frame clones and drops some. The sample includes 450,000 to 500,000 clones, about 80% of them seen just once. V gene TRBV25-1 combines with J gene TRBJ2-5, with D hard to call. The sequencing input was PBMCs. The sequence derives from a woman aged 40 to 55 in good health. Some clones in this sample may be carry-over from other donors' samples. CDR3 amino acids: CASSGGPETQYF. The CDR3 DNA reads TGTGCCAGCAGTGGTGGGCCGGAGACCCAGTACTTC.